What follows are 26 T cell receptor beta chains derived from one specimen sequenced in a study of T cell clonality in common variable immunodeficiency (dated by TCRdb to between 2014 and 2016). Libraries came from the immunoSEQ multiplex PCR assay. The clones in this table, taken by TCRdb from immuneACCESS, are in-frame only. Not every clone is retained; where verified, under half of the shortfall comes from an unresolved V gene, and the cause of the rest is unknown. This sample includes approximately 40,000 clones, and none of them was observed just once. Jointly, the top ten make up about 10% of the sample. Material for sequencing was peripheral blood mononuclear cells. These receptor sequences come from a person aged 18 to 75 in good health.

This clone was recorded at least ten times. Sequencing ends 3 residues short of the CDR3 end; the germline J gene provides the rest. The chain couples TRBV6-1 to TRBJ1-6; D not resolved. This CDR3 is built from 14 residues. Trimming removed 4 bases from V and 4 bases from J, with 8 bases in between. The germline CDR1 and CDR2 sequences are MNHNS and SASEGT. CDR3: CASSAGGYNSPLHF. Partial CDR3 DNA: TGTGCCAGCAGTGCCGGCGGGTATAATTCACCC.

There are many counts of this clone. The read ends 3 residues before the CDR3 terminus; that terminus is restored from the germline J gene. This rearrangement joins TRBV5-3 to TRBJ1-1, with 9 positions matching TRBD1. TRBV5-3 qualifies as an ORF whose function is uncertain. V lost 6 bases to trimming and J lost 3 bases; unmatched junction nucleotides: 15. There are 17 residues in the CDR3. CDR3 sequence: CARTHRTGVLGDTEAFF. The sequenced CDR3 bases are TGTGCCAGAACCCATCGGACAGGGGTTCTGGGGGACACTGAA.

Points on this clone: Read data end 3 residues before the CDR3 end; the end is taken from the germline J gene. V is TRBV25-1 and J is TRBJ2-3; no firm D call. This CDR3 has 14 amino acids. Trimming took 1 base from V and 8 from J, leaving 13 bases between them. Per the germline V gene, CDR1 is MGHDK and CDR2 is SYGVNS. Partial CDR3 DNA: TGTGCCAGCAGTGAATGGGTTAACCCAGGTACG. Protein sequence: CASSEWVNPGT. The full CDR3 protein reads CASSEWVNPGTQYF.

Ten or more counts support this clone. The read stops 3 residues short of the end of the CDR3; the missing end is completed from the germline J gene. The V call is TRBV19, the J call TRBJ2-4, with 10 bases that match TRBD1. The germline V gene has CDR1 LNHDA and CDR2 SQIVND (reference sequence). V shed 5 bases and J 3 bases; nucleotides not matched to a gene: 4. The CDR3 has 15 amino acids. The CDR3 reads CASSPDRGIKNIQYF. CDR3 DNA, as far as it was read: TGTGCCAGTAGTCCGGACAGGGGGATCAAAAACATT. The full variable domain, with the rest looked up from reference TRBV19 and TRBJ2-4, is DGGITQSPKYLFRKEGQNVTLSCEQNLNHDAMYWYRQDPGQGLRLIYYSQIVNDFQKGDIAEGYSVSREKKESFPLTVTSAQKNPTAFYLCASSPDRGIKNIQYFGAGTRLSVL.

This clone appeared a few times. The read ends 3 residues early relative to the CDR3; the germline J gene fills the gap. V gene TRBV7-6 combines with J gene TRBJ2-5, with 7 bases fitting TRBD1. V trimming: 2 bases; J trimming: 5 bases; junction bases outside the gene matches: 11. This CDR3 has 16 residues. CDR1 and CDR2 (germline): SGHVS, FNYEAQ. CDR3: CASSLFAPTGLETQYF. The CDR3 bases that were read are TGTGCCAGCAGCTTATTCGCACCGACAGGGTTGGAGACC.

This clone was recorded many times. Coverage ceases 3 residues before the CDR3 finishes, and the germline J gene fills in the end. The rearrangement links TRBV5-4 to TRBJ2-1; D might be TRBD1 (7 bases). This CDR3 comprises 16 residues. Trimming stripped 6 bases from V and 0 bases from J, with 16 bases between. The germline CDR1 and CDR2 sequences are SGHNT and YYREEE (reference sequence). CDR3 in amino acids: CASTINRGGSYNEQFF. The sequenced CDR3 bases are TGTGCCAGCACCATCAACAGGGGAGGCTCCTACAATGAG. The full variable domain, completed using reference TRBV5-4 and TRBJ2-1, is ETGVTQSPTHLIKTRGQQVTLRCSSQSGHNTVSWYQQALGQGPQFIFQYYREEENGRGNFPPRFSGLQFPNYSSELNVNALELDDSALYLCASTINRGGSYNEQFFGPGTRLTVL.

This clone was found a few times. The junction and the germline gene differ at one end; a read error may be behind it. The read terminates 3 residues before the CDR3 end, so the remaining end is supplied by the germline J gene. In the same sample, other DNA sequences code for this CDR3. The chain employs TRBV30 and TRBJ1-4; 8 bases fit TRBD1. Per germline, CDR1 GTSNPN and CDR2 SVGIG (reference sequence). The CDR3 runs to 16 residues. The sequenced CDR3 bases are TGCGCCTGGAGTATCAGGGGGCTTACAACTAATGAAAAA. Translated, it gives CAWSIRGLTTNEK. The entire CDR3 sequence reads CAWSIRGLTTNEKLFF.

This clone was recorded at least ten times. CDR3 DNA (partial): TGTGCCAGCAGCCGAGACAGAGTAGCGAACACCGGGGAG. Protein product: CASSRDRVANTGE. The full CDR3 is CASSRDRVANTGELFF. This chain links TRBV7-3 with TRBJ2-2, with D possibly matching TRBD1 (5 bases). Sequencing ends 3 residues short of the CDR3 end; the germline J gene provides the rest. The CDR3 totals 16 residues. CDR1 is SGHTA and CDR2 is FQGTGA in the germline V gene. V was cut by 5 bases and J by 0 bases, with 13 bases left in between.

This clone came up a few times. The DNA read from the CDR3 is TGTGCCAGCAGCCCAGAGGGCAATCAGCCC. Protein: CASSPEGNQP. The entire CDR3 sequence reads CASSPEGNQPQHF. This sequence joins TRBV11-2 and TRBJ1-5; D remains unclear. The CDR3 goes on 3 residues after the read ends, and that part is filled in from the germline J gene. The CDR3 spans 13 residues. V lost 5 bases and J lost 2, with 7 bases in between. The germline gives CDR1 SGHAT, CDR2 FQNNGV.

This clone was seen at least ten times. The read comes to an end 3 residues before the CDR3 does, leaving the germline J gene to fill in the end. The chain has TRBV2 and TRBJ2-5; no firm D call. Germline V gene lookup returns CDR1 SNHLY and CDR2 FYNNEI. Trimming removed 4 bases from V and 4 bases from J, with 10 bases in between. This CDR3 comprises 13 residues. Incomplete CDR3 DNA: TGTGCCAGCAGTGTACCCCTACCAGAGACC. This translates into CASSVPLPET. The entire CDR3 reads CASSVPLPETQYF.

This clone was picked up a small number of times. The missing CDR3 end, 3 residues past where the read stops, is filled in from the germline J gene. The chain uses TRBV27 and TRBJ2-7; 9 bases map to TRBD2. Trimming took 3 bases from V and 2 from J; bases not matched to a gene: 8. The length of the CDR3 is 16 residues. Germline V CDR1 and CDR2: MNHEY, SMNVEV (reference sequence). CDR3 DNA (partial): TGTGCCAGCAGTTTTCTTCTAAGCGGGGGGCCCTACGAG. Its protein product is CASSFLLSGGPYE. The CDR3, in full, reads CASSFLLSGGPYEQYF.

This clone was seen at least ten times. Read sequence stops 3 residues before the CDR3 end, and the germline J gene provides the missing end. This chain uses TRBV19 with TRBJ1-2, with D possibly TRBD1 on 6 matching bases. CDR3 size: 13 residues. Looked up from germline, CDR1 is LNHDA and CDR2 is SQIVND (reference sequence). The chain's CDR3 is CASRLTQGTGYTF. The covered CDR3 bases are TGTGCCAGTAGGCTAACGCAGGGGACGGGC.

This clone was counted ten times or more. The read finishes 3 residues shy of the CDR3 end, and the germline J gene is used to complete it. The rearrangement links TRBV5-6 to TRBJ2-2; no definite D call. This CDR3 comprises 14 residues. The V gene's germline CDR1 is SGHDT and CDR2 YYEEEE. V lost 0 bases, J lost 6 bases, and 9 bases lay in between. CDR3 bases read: TGTGCCAGCAGCTTGGGGCTTGAGGCCGGGGAG. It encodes CASSLGLEAGE. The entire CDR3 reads CASSLGLEAGELFF.

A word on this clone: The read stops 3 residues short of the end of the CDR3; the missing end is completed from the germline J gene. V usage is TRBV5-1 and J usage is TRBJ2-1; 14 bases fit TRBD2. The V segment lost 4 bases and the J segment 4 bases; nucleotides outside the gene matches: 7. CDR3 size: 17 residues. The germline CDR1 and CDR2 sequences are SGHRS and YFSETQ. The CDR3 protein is CASSGRTSGRSYNEQFF. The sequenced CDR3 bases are TGCGCCAGCAGCGGAAGGACTAGCGGGAGGAGTTACAATGAG.

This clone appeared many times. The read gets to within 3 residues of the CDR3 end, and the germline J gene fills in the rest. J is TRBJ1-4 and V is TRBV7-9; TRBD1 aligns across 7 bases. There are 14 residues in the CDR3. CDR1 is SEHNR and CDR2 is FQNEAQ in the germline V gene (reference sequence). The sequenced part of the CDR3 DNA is TGTGCCAGCAGCCAAACAGGGGCGGACTGGCGA. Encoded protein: CASSQTGADWR. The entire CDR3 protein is CASSQTGADWRLFF.

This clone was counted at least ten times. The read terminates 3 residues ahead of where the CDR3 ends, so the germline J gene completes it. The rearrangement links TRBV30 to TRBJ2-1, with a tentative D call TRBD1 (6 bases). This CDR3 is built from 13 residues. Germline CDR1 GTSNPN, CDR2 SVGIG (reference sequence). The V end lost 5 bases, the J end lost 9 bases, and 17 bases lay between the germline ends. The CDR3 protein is CAWFTNVGGEQFF. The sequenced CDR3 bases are TGTGCCTGGTTTACAAACGTAGGGGGTGAG.

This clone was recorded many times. The CDR3 reads CASSQRDRDTQYF. The CDR3 DNA, read in part, is TGTGCCAGCAGCCAGAGGGACAGAGATACG. This chain uses TRBV7-3 with TRBJ2-3; 7 bases fit TRBD1. The read gets to within 3 residues of the CDR3 end, and the germline J gene fills in the rest. With 5 bases clipped from V and 5 bases from J, the junction kept 4 bases outside the gene matches. The CDR3 runs 13 residues. Germline CDR1 and CDR2: SGHTA and FQGTGA. The full variable domain, with the rest looked up from reference TRBV7-3 and TRBJ2-3, is GAGVSQTPSNKVTEKGKYVELRCDPISGHTALYWYRQSLGQGPEFLIYFQGTGAADDSGLPNDRFFAVRPEGSVSTLKIQRTERGDSAVYLCASSQRDRDTQYFGPGTRLTVL.

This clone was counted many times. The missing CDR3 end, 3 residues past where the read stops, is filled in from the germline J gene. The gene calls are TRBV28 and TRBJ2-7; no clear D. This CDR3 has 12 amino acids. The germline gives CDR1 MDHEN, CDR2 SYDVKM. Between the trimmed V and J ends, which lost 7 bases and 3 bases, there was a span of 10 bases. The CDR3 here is CASIDSYYEQYF. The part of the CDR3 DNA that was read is TGTGCCAGCATAGACTCCTACTACGAG.

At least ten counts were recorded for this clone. The CDR3 loop reads CASNGEGYTF. The CDR3 bases that were read are TGTGCCAGCAACGGTGAGGGC. V gene TRBV28 combines with J gene TRBJ1-2, with D unclear. The read falls 3 residues short of the CDR3 end, and the missing part is taken from the germline J gene. The CDR3 has 10 residues. Germline V gene lookup returns CDR1 MDHEN and CDR2 SYDVKM.

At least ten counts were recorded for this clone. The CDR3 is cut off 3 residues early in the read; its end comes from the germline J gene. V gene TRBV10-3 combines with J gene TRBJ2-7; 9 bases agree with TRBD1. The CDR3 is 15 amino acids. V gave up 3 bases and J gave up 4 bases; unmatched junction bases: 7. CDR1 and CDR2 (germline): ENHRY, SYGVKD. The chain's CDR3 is CAISDTGGQRYEQYF. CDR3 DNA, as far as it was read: TGTGCCATCAGTGACACAGGGGGCCAGAGGTACGAG.

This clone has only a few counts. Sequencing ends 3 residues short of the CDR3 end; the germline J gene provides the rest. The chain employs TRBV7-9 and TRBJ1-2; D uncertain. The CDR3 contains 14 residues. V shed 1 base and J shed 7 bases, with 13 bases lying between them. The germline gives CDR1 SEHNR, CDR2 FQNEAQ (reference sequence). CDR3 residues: CASSLGSSPVGYTF. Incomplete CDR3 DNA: TGTGCCAGCAGCTTAGGGTCTTCCCCAGTTGGC.

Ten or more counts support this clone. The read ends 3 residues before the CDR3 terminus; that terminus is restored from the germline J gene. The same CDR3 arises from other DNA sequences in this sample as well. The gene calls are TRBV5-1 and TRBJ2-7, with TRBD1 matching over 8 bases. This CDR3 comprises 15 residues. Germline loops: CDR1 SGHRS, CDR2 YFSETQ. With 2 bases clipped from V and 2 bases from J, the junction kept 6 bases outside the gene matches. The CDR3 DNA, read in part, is TGCGCCAGCAGCTTAGCTACAGGGGGAACCTACGAG. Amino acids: CASSLATGGTYE. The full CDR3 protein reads CASSLATGGTYEQYF.

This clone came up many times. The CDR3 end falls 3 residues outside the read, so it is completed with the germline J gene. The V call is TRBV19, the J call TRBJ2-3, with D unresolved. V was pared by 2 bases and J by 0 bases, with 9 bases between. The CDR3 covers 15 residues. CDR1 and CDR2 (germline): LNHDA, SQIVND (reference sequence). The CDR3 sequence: CASSIYGSSTDTQYF. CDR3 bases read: TGTGCCAGTAGTATATATGGCTCTAGCACAGATACG.

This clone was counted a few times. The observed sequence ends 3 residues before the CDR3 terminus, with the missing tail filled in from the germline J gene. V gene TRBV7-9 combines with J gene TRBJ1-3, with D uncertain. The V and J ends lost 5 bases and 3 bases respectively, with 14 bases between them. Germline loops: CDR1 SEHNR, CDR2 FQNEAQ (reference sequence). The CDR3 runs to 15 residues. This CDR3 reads CASSKQRFVGNTIYF. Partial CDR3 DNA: TGTGCCAGCAGCAAACAGCGGTTCGTTGGAAACACC.

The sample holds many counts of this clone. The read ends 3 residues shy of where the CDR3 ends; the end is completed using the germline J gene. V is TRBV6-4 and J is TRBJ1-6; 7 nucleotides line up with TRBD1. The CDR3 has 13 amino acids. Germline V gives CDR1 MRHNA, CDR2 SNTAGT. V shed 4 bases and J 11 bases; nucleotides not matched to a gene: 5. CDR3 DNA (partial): TGTGCCAGCAGTGCCTCCACAGGGGCACCC. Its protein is CASSASTGAP. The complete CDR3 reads CASSASTGAPLHF.

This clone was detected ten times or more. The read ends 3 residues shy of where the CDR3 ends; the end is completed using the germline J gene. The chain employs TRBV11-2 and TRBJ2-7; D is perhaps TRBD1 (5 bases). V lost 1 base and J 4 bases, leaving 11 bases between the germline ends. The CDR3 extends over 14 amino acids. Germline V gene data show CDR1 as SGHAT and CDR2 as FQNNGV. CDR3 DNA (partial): TGTGCCAGCAGCTTAGGGACAATTCTATACGAG. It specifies CASSLGTILYE. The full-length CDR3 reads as CASSLGTILYEQYF.